These 26 T cell receptor beta chains were all obtained from the same sample, sequenced in a study of shared clonotypes between healthy human individuals (dated by TCRdb to 2019 to 2021). Library creation used the immunoSEQ multiplex PCR assay. The table was pulled from immuneACCESS by TCRdb, which kept in-frame rearrangements only. Such tables lose some clones; where checked, under half of the loss comes from unresolved V genes, and the rest has no known cause. The sample table contains fewer than 2.5 million clones; only one count was recorded for roughly 93% of them. The ten largest clones capture 0.36% of the sample. The sample consisted of naive CD4+ T cells from PBMCs. In light of the paper, this sample's cell subset or site label describes: CD45RA+ positively selected. The receptors derive from a man aged 18 to 30 in good health. Some clones in this sample may be carry-over from other donors' samples.

The genes are TRBV4-2 and TRBJ2-3; TRBD2 agrees at 12 bases. J was trimmed by 3 bases and V by 3 bases; bases with no gene match: 10. CDR3 length: 18 residues. Germline V CDR1 and CDR2: LGHNA, YNFKEQ. CDR3 loop: CASSQAETSGSRTDTQYF. The CDR3, as DNA: TGTGCCAGCAGCCAGGCCGAGACTAGCGGGAGTAGGACAGATACGCAGTATTTT.

This rearrangement joins TRBV9 to TRBJ2-2; the match to TRBD2 covers 13 bases. The CDR3 is 17 amino acids. Germline values: CDR1 SGDLS, CDR2 YYNGEE. The ends lost 2 bases at V and 5 bases at J; junction bases unmatched: 6. In DNA form, the CDR3 reads TGTGCCAGCAGCGTCCGACCGGGACTAGCGGGAACCGGGGAGCTGTTTTTT. This codes for CASSVRPGLAGTGELFF. The full variable domain, in which reference TRBV9 and TRBJ2-2 provide the parts outside the CDR3, is DSGVTQTPKHLITATGQRVTLRCSPRSGDLSVYWYQQSLDQGLQFLIQYYNGEERAKGNILERFSAQQFPDLHSELNLSSLELGDSALYFCASSVRPGLAGTGELFFGEGSRLTVL.

V gene TRBV4-1 combines with J gene TRBJ2-7; TRBD1 matches 7 bases. Germline V gene sequence: CDR1 MGHRA, CDR2 YSYEKL. The CDR3 totals 15 residues. The V gene end was trimmed by 4 bases and the J gene end by 0 bases; junction bases not matched to a gene: 6. The CDR3 spells CASSLIGDSSYEQYF. The CDR3 bases are TGCGCCAGCAGCCTAATTGGGGACAGCTCCTACGAGCAGTACTTC.

The chain has TRBV11-2 and TRBJ2-3; D is unclear. The CDR3 contains 14 residues. From germline, CDR1 is SGHAT and CDR2 FQNNGV. Deletions cut 0 bases from V and 5 bases from J, with 9 bases between. In DNA, the CDR3 is TGTGCCAGCAGCTTAGATTCATCAGTAGATACGCAGTATTTT. This codes for CASSLDSSVDTQYF.

This clone was counted a few times. Additional DNA sequences in this sample encode the identical CDR3. The chain carries TRBV5-4 and TRBJ1-1; a weak D match, TRBD1 (6 bases). The CDR3 sequence is 14 residues long. Germline values: CDR1 SGHNT, CDR2 YYREEE (reference sequence). V lost 0 bases, J lost 1 base, and 7 bases lay in between. CDR3 coding DNA: TGTGCCAGCAGCTTGGGAGGGGGGAACACTGAAGCTTTCTTT. This encodes CASSLGGGNTEAFF.

This chain joins TRBV11-2 and TRBJ1-2, with D unclear. V shed 1 base and J shed 5 bases, with 8 bases lying between them. This CDR3 region has 13 residues. Germline V CDR1 and CDR2: SGHAT, FQNNGV. CDR3: CASSLGAEYGYTF. The CDR3 nucleotides are TGTGCCAGCAGCTTAGGGGCAGAGTATGGCTACACCTTC. The full variable domain, its missing parts supplied by reference TRBV11-2 and TRBJ1-2, is EAGVAQSPRYKIIEKRQSVAFWCNPISGHATLYWYQQILGQGPKLLIQFQNNGVVDDSQLPKDRFSAERLKGVDSTLKIQPAKLEDSAVYLCASSLGAEYGYTFGSGTRLTVV.

This rearrangement joins TRBV28 to TRBJ1-3; D may be TRBD1 (5 bases). The germline V and J ends were trimmed by 3 bases and 8 bases, with 17 bases remaining between them. The CDR3 contains 15 residues. Germline lookup yields CDR1 MDHEN and CDR2 SYDVKM. DNA for the CDR3: TGTGCCAGCAGTTTCAGCTGGGACCCTGGGGACACCATATATTTT. Protein: CASSFSWDPGDTIYF.

The rearrangement uses TRBV28 and TRBJ2-5, with a possible D match to TRBD1 (6 bases). The J call is in doubt because the DNA end fits TRBJ2-7 better. Germline CDR1 MDHEN, CDR2 SYDVKM. This CDR3 is 12 amino acids long. Here the CDR3 DNA reads TGTGCCAGCAGTCGGACAGTCGACGAGCAGTACTTC. Its protein product is CASSRTVDEQYF.

V is TRBV9 and J is TRBJ2-5, with 10 nucleotides matching TRBD2. J gave up 13 bases and V 4 bases, and 10 bases lay outside the gene matches. Germline loops: CDR1 SGDLS, CDR2 YYNGEE. This CDR3 is 13 amino acids long. Here the CDR3 DNA reads TGTGCCAGCAGCTTAGGACTAGCGGCCTCCCGGTACTTC. Translated: CASSLGLAASRYF.

This CDR3 is CASSPARRFEGGYTF. CDR3 DNA sequence: TGTGCCAGCAGCCCGGCCAGGCGGTTCGAGGGTGGCTACACCTTC. The gene calls are TRBV9 and TRBJ1-2; D gene unclear. Germline CDR1 SGDLS, CDR2 YYNGEE. This CDR3 has 15 residues. Trimming shortened V by 4 bases and J by 7 bases, and 20 bases separated the two germline ends. The variable domain in full, with the rest retrieved from reference TRBV9 and TRBJ1-2, is DSGVTQTPKHLITATGQRVTLRCSPRSGDLSVYWYQQSLDQGLQFLIQYYNGEERAKGNILERFSAQQFPDLHSELNLSSLELGDSALYFCASSPARRFEGGYTFGSGTRLTVV.

The rearrangement uses TRBV7-6 and TRBJ1-3; D gene uncertain. Trimming stripped 2 bases from V and 4 bases from J, with 6 bases between. Germline loops: CDR1 SGHVS, CDR2 FNYEAQ. CDR3 length: 13 residues. The CDR3 protein is CASSLNQGNTIYF. In DNA form, the CDR3 reads TGTGCCAGCAGCTTAAATCAGGGAAACACCATATATTTT.

The chain recombines TRBV5-4 with TRBJ2-7; the D gene could be TRBD1 or TRBD2 (5 bases each). From germline, CDR1 is SGHNT and CDR2 YYREEE (reference sequence). V dropped 6 bases and J dropped 3 bases, with 16 bases sitting between them. The CDR3 length is 14 residues. CDR3 bases: TGTGCCAGCACCCTTGGGGGTGGGGGCTACGAGCAGTACTTC. It is translated as CASTLGGGGYEQYF.

As for this clone: The sample carries other DNA sequences with the same CDR3. This chain uses TRBV27 with TRBJ1-1; weak D call: TRBD1 (5 bases). Germline CDR1 and CDR2: MNHEY and SMNVEV (reference sequence). V was pared by 0 bases and J by 4 bases, with 6 bases between. The length of the CDR3 is 13 residues. CDR3 sequence: CASSLSGGTEAFF. The CDR3 nucleotides read TGTGCCAGCAGTTTATCGGGGGGCACTGAAGCTTTCTTT.

As DNA, the CDR3 is TGTGCCAGCAGCGCCCCGGGGTCGTTCGCCTACAATGAGCAGTTCTTC. Translated, it gives CASSAPGSFAYNEQFF. The gene calls are TRBV28 and TRBJ2-1; possibly TRBD2 for D (5 bases). Trimming removed 6 bases at V and 2 bases at J, with 17 bases between. The length of the CDR3 is 16 residues. Germline CDR1 is MDHEN and CDR2 is SYDVKM.

This chain's CDR3 is CASSQEGTNQPQHF. The CDR3 DNA reads TGCGCCAGCAGCCAAGAAGGTACCAATCAGCCCCAGCATTTT. The chain recombines TRBV4-1 with TRBJ1-5; D is unresolved. The length of the CDR3 is 14 residues. In germline, CDR1 is MGHRA, CDR2 YSYEKL. V dropped 0 bases and J dropped 3 bases, with 6 bases sitting between them.

The V gene is TRBV5-1, the J gene TRBJ2-2; D perhaps matches TRBD2 (6 bases). The CDR3 runs 15 residues. Trimming stripped 2 bases from V and 7 bases from J, with 15 bases between. The germline V gene encodes CDR1 SGHRS and CDR2 YFSETQ. Written as DNA, the CDR3 is TGCGCCAGCAGCTTTGGTGGCGGGGAACGCGGGGAGCTGTTTTTT. Protein: CASSFGGGERGELFF.

As to this clone: The same CDR3 also results from other DNA sequences found in this sample. This chain uses TRBV7-9 with TRBJ1-1; no clear D. CDR1 is SEHNR and CDR2 is FQNEAQ in the germline V gene (reference sequence). Trimming removed 1 base from V and 1 base from J, with 7 bases in between. The CDR3 contains 14 residues. This chain's CDR3 is CASSLDRGNTEAFF. In DNA form, the CDR3 reads TGTGCCAGCAGCTTAGACAGAGGGAACACTGAAGCTTTCTTT.

This chain uses TRBV28 with TRBJ2-1, with 7 bases that match TRBD2. Unmatched junction bases numbered 9, after V lost 7 bases and J lost 0 bases. CDR1 and CDR2 (germline): MDHEN, SYDVKM. The CDR3 runs to 16 residues. Here the CDR3 DNA reads TGTGCCAGCATCTCGGATCGCGGGAGCTCCTACAATGAGCAGTTCTTC. Protein product: CASISDRGSSYNEQFF.

This chain links TRBV7-2 with TRBJ2-1, with TRBD2 matching 10 bases. CDR1 SGHTA and CDR2 FQGNSA come from the germline V gene. Losses at the gene ends were 0 bases for V and 2 bases for J; bases not matched to a gene: 1. The CDR3 loop spans 16 amino acids. CDR3 sequence reads: CASSLAGLATYNEQFF. The CDR3, as DNA: TGTGCCAGCAGCTTAGCGGGACTAGCGACCTACAATGAGCAGTTCTTC.

This sequence joins TRBV5-1 and TRBJ1-2; unclear D gene. This CDR3 has 15 amino acids. Trimming took 1 base from V and 7 from J, leaving 17 bases between them. The germline V gene encodes CDR1 SGHRS and CDR2 YFSETQ. CDR3: CASSLMAASGPGYTF. In DNA form, the CDR3 reads TGCGCCAGCAGCTTGATGGCAGCGTCTGGGCCTGGCTACACCTTC.

The V and J genes are TRBV4-1 and TRBJ2-2; 13 bases are a match to TRBD2. Germline V gene lookup returns CDR1 MGHRA and CDR2 YSYEKL. V trimming: 1 base; J trimming: 5 bases; junction bases outside the gene matches: 13. The CDR3 is 20 amino acids. This CDR3 is CASSQVLLLAGGPRTGELFF. Here the CDR3 DNA reads TGCGCCAGCAGCCAAGTTCTTCTACTAGCGGGAGGGCCGAGGACCGGGGAGCTGTTTTTT.

The rearrangement links TRBV11-3 to TRBJ2-1; tentative D call: TRBD2 (7 bases). The CDR3 sequence is 15 residues long. CDR1 is SGHNT and CDR2 is YENEEA in the germline V gene. The germline V and J ends were trimmed by 5 bases and 7 bases, with 18 bases remaining between them. The CDR3 here is CASSPSGGRPNEQFF. The CDR3 nucleotides are TGTGCCAGCAGCCCGTCCGGGGGGCGTCCGAATGAGCAGTTCTTC.

The chain combines TRBV29-1 with TRBJ2-7; D may match TRBD1 or TRBD2 (6 bases each). Germline V gene data show CDR1 as SQVTM and CDR2 as ANQGSEA. CDR3 size: 12 residues. Trimming pared 6 bases from V and 5 bases from J, leaving 14 bases between. The CDR3 spells CSVGSGAHEQYF. For the CDR3, the DNA is TGCAGCGTCGGGTCGGGGGCCCACGAGCAGTACTTC.

This chain links TRBV11-2 with TRBJ2-5, with TRBD2 identical over 12 bases. With V trimmed by 6 bases and J by 2 bases, 13 bases remained unmatched. The CDR3 runs 18 residues. Germline values: CDR1 SGHAT, CDR2 FQNNGV. The CDR3 DNA reads TGTGCCAGCAGTCCCCTTGCTAGCGGGAGGGCGAGGCAAGAGACCCAGTACTTC. It translates to CASSPLASGRARQETQYF.

This clone was counted a single time. This rearrangement joins TRBV15 to TRBJ2-7; D may be TRBD1 or TRBD2 (5 bases each). V dropped 0 bases and J dropped 2 bases, with 14 bases sitting between them. From germline, CDR1 is LNHNV and CDR2 YYDKDF (reference sequence). CDR3 length equals 16 residues. CDR3 bases: TGTGCCACCAGCAGAGATTTGGGGACGGTTGCCTACGAGCAGTACTTC. It yields the protein CATSRDLGTVAYEQYF.

The genes are TRBV5-1 and TRBJ1-4, with TRBD1 matching 7 bases. CDR1 is SGHRS, CDR2 YFSETQ, per germline. The V segment lost 5 bases and the J segment 7 bases; nucleotides outside the gene matches: 8. This CDR3 region has 14 residues. CDR3 nucleotides: TGCGCCAGCAGGATACAGGGGACAAGTGAAAAACTGTTTTTT. Amino acids: CASRIQGTSEKLFF. The entire variable domain, with the rest obtained from reference TRBV5-1 and TRBJ1-4, is as follows: KAGVTQTPRYLIKTRGQQVTLSCSPISGHRSVSWYQQTPGQGLQFLFEYFSETQRNKGNFPGRFSGRQFSNSRSEMNVSTLELGDSALYLCASRIQGTSEKLFFGSGTQLSVL.